This TCR beta chain was observed in a study of glioma-infiltrating T cells. Study results and limitations: Tissue and blood shared very few CDR3 sequences. Tissue-blood divergence was below expectation in non-neoplastic patients, above in gliomas.

Amplification of TCR alpha and beta CDR3 regions from RNA used iRepertoire nested multiplex PCR. For one-step reverse transcription and amplification, about 85-400 ng of tissue mRNA or PBMC total RNA was used. TCRdb re-called the multiplex PCR reads through MiXCR, storing one row per CDR3 protein. The sample has around 170,000 distinct CDR3 sequences, around 40% seen once. Germline loops: CDR1 LGHDT, CDR2 YNNKEL (reference sequence). A total of 13 residues make up the CDR3, ends included. This clonotype was observed once. The antigen remains unidentified. Because it lacks the conserved phenylalanine or tryptophan at the end, this CDR3 is likely a read error. It is unclear where the CDR3 begins or ends on the DNA, so no DNA is shown, and the CDR3 is as TCRdb lists it.

The V gene is TRBV3-1, the J gene TRBJ2-1; the D call in the table, TRBD1, was not verified against the DNA. Source material: glioma tissue, nonneoplastic brain tissue, or PBMCs (not recorded which). This TCR came from a human donor with low-grade glioma or glioblastoma, undergoing nonglioma brain surgery, or in good health (not recorded which). This chain's CDR3 is CASSRDGGNEKFL.